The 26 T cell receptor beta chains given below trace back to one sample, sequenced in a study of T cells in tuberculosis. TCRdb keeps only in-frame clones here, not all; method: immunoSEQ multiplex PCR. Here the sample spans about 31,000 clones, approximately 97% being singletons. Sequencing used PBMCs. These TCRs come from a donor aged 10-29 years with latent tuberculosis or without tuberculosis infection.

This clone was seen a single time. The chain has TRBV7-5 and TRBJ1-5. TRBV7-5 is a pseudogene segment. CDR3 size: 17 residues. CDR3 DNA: TGTGCCAATTCCAGTAACAGGGAGGGGCCCTTTAATCAGCCCCAGCATTTT. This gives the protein CANSSNREGPFNQPQHF.

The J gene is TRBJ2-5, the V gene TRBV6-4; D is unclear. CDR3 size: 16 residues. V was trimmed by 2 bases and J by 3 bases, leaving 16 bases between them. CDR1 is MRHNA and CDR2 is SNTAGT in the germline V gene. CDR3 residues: CASSDAPPILEETQYF. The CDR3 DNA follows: TGTGCCAGCAGTGACGCCCCTCCTATCCTGGAAGAGACCCAGTACTTC.

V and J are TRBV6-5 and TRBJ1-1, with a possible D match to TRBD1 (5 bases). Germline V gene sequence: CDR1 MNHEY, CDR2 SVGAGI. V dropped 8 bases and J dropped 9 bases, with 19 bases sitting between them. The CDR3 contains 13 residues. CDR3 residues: CASQAGLHPKAFF. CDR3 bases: TGTGCCAGCCAAGCGGGGCTTCATCCCAAAGCTTTCTTT.

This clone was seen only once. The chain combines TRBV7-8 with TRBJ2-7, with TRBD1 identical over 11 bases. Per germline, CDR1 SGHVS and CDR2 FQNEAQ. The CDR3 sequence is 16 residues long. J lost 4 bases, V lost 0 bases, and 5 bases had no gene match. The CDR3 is CASSLAEGQGVYEQYF. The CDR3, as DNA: TGTGCCAGCAGCTTAGCGGAGGGACAGGGGGTATACGAGCAGTACTTC.

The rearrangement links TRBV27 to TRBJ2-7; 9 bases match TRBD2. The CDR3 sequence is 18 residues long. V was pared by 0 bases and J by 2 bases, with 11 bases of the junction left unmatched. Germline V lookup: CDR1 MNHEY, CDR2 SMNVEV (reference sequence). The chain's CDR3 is CASSLSPPLAGTAYEQYF. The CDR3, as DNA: TGTGCCAGCAGTTTATCCCCTCCTCTAGCGGGAACGGCCTACGAGCAGTACTTC.

The CDR3 DNA is TGTGCCAGCAGCTTACCCGGGACTGTGAACGTCCTGACTTTC. As protein: CASSLPGTVNVLTF. The V call is TRBV7-3, the J call TRBJ2-6, with TRBD2 as a possible D gene (6 bases). CDR1 and CDR2 from the germline V gene are SGHTA and FQGTGA. The CDR3 extends over 14 amino acids. Trimming cost V 2 bases and J 10 bases, with 12 bases left between them.

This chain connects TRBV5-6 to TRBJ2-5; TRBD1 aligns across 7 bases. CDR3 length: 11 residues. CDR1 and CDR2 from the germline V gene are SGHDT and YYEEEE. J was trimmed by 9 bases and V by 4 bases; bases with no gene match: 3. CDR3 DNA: TGTGCCAGCAGCCAGGGGGTAGCCCAGTACTTC. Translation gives CASSQGVAQYF.

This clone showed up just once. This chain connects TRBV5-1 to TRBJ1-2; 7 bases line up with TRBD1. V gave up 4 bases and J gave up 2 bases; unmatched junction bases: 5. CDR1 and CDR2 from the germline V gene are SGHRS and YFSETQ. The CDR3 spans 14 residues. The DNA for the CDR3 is TGCGCCAGCAGCCCGTCGGGACAGAACTATGGCTACACCTTC. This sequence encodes CASSPSGQNYGYTF. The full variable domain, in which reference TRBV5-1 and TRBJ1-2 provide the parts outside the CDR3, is KAGVTQTPRYLIKTRGQQVTLSCSPISGHRSVSWYQQTPGQGLQFLFEYFSETQRNKGNFPGRFSGRQFSNSRSEMNVSTLELGDSALYLCASSPSGQNYGYTFGSGTRLTVV.

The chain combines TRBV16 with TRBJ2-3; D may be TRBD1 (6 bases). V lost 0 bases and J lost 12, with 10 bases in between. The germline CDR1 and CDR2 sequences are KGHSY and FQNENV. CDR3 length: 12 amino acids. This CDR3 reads CASSQSEDRQYF. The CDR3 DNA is TGTGCCAGCAGCCAATCGGAGGACAGACAGTATTTT. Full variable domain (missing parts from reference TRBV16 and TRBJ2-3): GEEVAQTPKHLVRGEGQKAKLYCAPIKGHSYVFWYQQVLKNEFKFLISFQNENVFDETGMPKERFSAKCLPNSPCSLEIQATKLEDSAVYFCASSQSEDRQYFGPGTRLTVL.

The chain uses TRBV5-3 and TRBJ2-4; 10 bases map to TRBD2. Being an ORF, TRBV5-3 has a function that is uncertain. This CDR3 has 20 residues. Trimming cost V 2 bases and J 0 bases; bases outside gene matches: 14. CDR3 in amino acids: CARSFNVQREGRVAKNIQYF. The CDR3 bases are TGTGCCAGAAGCTTTAATGTCCAGCGGGAGGGCCGAGTAGCCAAAAACATTCAGTACTTC.

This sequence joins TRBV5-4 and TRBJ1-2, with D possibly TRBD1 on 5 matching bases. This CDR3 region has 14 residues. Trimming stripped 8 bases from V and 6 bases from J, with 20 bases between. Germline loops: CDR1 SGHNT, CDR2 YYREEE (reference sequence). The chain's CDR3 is CASSPRGGTHGYTF. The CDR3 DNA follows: TGTGCCAGTAGCCCCCGTGGGGGGACTCATGGCTACACCTTC.

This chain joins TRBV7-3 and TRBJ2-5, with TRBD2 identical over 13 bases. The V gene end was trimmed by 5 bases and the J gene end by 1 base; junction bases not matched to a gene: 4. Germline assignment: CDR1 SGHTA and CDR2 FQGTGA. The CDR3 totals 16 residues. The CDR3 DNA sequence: TGTGCCAGCAGCGTGACTAGCGGGGGGCTCCAAGAGACCCAGTACTTC. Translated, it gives CASSVTSGGLQETQYF.

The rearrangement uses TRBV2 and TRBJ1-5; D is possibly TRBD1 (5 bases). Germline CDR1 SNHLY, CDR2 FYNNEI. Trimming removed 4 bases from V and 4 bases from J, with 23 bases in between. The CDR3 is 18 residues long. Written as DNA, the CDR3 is TGTGCCAGCAGTGCCCGAAGGGTGGGGACGGGAGGGAATCAGCCCCAGCATTTT. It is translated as CASSARRVGTGGNQPQHF. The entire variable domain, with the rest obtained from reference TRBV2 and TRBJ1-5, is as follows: EPEVTQTPSHQVTQMGQEVILRCVPISNHLYFYWYRQILGQKVEFLVSFYNNEISEKSEIFDDQFSVERPDGSNFTLKIRSTKLEDSAMYFCASSARRVGTGGNQPQHFGDGTRLSIL.

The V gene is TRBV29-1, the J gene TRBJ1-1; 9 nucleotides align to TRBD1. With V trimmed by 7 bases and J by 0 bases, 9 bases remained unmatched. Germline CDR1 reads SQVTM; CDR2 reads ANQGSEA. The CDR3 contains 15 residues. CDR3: CSANPGQGLNTEAFF. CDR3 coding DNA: TGCAGCGCTAATCCGGGACAGGGTCTGAACACTGAAGCTTTCTTT.

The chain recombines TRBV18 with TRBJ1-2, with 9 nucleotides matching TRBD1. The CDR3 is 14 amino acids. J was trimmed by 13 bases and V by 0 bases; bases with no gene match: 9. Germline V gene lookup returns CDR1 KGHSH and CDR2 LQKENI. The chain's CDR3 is CASSPPGQGRSGTF. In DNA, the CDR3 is TGTGCCAGCTCACCACCGGGACAGGGAAGGAGTGGCACCTTC.

The DNA for the CDR3 is TGTGCCAGCAGACATGACAGGGAAGGATCCTACGAGCAGTACTTC. Its protein is CASRHDREGSYEQYF. The V call is TRBV5-8, the J call TRBJ2-7; 7 bases are shared with TRBD1. The length of the CDR3 is 15 residues. V lost 5 bases and J lost 1; bases outside the gene matches: 9. Germline V gene lookup returns CDR1 SGHTS and CDR2 YDEGEE. Combining the CDR3 with reference TRBV5-8 and TRBJ2-7 gives the whole variable domain EAGVTQSPTHLIKTRGQQATLRCSPISGHTSVYWYQQALGLGLQFLLWYDEGEERNRGNFPPRFSGRQFPNYSSELNVNALELEDSALYLCASRHDREGSYEQYFGPGTRLTVT.

The DNA for the CDR3 is TGTGCCAGCAGTGACCTAGCGGGAGGGAGAGGTATCGGGGAGCTGTTTTTT. It is translated as CASSDLAGGRGIGELFF. The chain couples TRBV6-1 to TRBJ2-2, with 12 bases fitting TRBD2. V lost 3 bases to trimming and J lost 7 bases; unmatched junction nucleotides: 9. The germline gives CDR1 MNHNS, CDR2 SASEGT. The CDR3 is 17 residues long.

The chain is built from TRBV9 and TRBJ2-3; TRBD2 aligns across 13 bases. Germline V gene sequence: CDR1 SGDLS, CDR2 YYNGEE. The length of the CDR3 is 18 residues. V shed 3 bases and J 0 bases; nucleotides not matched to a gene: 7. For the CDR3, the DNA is TGTGCCAGCAGCGGAAGACTAGCGGGGGGCCCTAGCACAGATACGCAGTATTTT. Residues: CASSGRLAGGPSTDTQYF.

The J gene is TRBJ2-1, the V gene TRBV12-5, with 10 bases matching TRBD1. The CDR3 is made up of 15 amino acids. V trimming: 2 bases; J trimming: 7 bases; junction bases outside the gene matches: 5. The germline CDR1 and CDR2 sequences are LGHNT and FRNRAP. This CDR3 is CASGLPPGQGNEQFF. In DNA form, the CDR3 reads TGTGCTAGTGGTTTGCCTCCGGGACAGGGGAATGAGCAGTTCTTC.

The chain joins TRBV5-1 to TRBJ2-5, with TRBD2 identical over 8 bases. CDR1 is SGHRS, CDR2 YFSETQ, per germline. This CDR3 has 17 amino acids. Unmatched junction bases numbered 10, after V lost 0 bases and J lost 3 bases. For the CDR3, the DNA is TGCGCCAGCAGCTTGGCCTGGTTGGCGGGGGGAGAAGAGACCCAGTACTTC. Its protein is CASSLAWLAGGEETQYF.

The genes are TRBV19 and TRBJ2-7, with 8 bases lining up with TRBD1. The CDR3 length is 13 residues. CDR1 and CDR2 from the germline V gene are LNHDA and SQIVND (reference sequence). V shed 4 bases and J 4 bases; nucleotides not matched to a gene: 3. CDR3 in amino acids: CASSKDRAYEQYF. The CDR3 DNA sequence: TGTGCCAGTAGTAAGGACAGGGCGTACGAGCAGTACTTC. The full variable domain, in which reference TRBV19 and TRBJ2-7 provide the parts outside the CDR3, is DGGITQSPKYLFRKEGQNVTLSCEQNLNHDAMYWYRQDPGQGLRLIYYSQIVNDFQKGDIAEGYSVSREKKESFPLTVTSAQKNPTAFYLCASSKDRAYEQYFGPGTRLTVT.

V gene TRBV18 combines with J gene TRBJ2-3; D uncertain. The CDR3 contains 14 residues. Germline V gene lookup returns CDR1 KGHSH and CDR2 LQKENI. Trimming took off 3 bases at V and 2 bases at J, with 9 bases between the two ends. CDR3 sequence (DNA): TGTGCCAGCTCACCCATACCAGACACAGATACGCAGTATTTT. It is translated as CASSPIPDTDTQYF.

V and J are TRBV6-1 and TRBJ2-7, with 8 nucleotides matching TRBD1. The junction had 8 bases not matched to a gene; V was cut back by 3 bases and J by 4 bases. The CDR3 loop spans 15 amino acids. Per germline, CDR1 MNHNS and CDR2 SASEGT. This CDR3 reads CASSDPRGRAYEQYF. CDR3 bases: TGTGCCAGCAGTGACCCCAGGGGGCGGGCGTACGAGCAGTACTTC.

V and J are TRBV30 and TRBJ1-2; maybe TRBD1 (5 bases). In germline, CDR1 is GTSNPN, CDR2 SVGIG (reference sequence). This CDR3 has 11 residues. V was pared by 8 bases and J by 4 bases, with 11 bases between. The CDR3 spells CAVGAGYGYTF. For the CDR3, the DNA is TGTGCCGTTGGGGCAGGCTATGGCTACACCTTC.

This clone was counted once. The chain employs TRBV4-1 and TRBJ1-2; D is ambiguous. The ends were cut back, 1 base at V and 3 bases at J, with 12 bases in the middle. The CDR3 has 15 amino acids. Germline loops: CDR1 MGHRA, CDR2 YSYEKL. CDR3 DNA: TGCGCCAGCAGCCAAGGTCCGTGGCAGGACTATGGCTACACCTTC. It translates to CASSQGPWQDYGYTF.

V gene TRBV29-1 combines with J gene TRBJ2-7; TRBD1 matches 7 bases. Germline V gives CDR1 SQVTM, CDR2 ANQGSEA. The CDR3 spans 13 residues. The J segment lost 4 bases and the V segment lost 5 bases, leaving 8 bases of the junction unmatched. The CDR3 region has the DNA TGCAGCGTTCGGACAGGAAAGGGGTACGAGCAGTACTTC. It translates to CSVRTGKGYEQYF.